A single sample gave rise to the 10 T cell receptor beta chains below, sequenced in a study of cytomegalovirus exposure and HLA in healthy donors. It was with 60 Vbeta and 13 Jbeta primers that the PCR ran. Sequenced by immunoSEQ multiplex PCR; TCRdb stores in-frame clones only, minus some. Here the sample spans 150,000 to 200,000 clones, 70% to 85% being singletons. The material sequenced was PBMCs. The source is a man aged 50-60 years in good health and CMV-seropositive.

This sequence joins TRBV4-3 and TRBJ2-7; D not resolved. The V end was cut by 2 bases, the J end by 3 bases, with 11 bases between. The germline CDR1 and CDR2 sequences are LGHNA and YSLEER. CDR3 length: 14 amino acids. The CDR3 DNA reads TGCGCCAGCAGCCAACGCAGGATGGGCTACGAGCAGTACTTC. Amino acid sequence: CASSQRRMGYEQYF.

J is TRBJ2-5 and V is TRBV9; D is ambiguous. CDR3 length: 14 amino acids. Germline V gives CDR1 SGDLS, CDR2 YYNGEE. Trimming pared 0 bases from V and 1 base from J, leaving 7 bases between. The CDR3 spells CASSVAQFQETQYF. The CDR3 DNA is TGTGCCAGCAGCGTAGCGCAGTTCCAAGAGACCCAGTACTTC.

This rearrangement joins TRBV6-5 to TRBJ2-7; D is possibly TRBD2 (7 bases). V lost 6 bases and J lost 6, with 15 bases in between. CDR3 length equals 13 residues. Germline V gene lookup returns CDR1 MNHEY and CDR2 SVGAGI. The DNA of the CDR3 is TGTGCCAGCAGGGGCGGCGGGGGCGGCGAGCAGTACTTC. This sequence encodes CASRGGGGGEQYF.

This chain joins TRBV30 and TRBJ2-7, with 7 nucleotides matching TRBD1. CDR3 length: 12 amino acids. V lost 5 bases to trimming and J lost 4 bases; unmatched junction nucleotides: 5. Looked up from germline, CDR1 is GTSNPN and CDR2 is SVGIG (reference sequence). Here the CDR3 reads CAWADRVYEQYF. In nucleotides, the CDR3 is TGTGCCTGGGCTGACAGGGTATACGAGCAGTACTTC.

The CDR3 DNA reads as TGTGCCAGCAGCTTAGGGGGACAGCACTATGGCTACACCTTC. The encoded protein is CASSLGGQHYGYTF. The genes are TRBV7-2 and TRBJ1-2; 7 nucleotides match TRBD1. CDR1 is SGHTA, CDR2 FQGNSA, per germline. There are 14 residues in the CDR3. Trimming took 1 base from V and 3 from J; bases not matched to a gene: 2.

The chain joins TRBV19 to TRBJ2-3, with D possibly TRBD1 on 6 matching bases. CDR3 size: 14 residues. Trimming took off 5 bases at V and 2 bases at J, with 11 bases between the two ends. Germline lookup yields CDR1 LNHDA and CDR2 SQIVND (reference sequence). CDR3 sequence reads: CASSLMGATDTQYF. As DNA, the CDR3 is TGTGCCAGTAGTCTCATGGGGGCCACAGATACGCAGTATTTT.

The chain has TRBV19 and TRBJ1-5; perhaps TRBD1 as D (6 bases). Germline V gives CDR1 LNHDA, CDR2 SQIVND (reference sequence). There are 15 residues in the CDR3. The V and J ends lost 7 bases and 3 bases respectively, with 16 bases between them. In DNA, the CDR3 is TGTGCCAGTAATGACGGGGGGGCGCCCAATCAGCCCCAGCATTTT. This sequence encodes CASNDGGAPNQPQHF.

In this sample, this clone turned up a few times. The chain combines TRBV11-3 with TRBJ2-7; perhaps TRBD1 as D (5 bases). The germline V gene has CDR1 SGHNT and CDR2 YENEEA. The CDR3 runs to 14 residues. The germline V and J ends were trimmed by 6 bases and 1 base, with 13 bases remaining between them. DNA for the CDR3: TGTGCCAGCAGTCCAACTCGACAGTCCTACGAGCAGTACTTC. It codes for CASSPTRQSYEQYF.

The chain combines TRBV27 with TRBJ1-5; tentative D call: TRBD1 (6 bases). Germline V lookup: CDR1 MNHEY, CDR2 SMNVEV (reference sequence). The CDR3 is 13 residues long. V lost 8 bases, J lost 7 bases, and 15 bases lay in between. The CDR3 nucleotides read TGTGCCAGCGGGCCCAGGGGTTGGCAGCCCCAGCATTTT. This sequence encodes CASGPRGWQPQHF.

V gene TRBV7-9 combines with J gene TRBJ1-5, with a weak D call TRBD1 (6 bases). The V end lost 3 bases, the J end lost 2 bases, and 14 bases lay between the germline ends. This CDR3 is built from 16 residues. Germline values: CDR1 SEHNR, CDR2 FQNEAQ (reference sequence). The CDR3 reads CASSFSSGDGNQPQHF. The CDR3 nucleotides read TGTGCCAGCAGCTTTTCCTCAGGGGATGGCAATCAGCCCCAGCATTTT.